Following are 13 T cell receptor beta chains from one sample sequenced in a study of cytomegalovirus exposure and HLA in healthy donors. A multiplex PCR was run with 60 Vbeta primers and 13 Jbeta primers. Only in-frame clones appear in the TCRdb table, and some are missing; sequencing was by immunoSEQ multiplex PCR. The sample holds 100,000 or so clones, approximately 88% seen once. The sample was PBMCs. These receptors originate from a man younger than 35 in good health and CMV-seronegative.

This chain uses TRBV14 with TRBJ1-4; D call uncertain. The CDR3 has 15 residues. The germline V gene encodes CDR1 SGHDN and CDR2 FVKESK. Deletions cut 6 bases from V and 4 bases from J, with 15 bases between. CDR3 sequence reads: CASSRARGGNEKLFF. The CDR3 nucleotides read TGTGCCAGCAGTCGAGCCCGGGGTGGTAATGAAAAACTGTTTTTT.

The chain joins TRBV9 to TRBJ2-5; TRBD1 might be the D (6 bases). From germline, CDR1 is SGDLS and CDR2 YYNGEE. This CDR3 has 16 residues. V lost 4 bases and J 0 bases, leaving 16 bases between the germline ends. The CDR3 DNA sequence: TGTGCCAGCAGCTTCTCCGGGACAACGTACCAAGAGACCCAGTACTTC. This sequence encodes CASSFSGTTYQETQYF.

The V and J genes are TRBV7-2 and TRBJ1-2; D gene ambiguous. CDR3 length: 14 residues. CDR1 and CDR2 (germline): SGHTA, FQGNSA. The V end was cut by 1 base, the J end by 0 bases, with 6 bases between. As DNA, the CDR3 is TGTGCCAGCAGCTTAGAAACAGCTAACTATGGCTACACCTTC. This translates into CASSLETANYGYTF.

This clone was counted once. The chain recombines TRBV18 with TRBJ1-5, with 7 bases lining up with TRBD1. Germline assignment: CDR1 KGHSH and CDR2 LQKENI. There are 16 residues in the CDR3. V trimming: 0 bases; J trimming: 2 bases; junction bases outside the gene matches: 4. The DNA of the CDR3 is TGTGCCAGCTCACCACCGGAGGGGGCTGGCAATCAGCCCCAGCATTTT. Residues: CASSPPEGAGNQPQHF. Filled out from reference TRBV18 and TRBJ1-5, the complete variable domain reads NAGVMQNPRHLVRRRGQEARLRCSPMKGHSHVYWYRQLPEEGLKFMVYLQKENIIDESGMPKERFSAEFPKEGPSILRIQQVVRGDSAAYFCASSPPEGAGNQPQHFGDGTRLSIL.

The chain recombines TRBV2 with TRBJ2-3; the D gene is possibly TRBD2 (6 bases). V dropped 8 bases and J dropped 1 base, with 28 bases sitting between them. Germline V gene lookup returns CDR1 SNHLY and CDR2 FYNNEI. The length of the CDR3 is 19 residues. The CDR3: CASHRGVAESPLRTDTQYF. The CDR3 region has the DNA TGTGCCAGCCACCGTGGGGTAGCGGAGTCCCCTCTCCGCACAGATACGCAGTATTTT.

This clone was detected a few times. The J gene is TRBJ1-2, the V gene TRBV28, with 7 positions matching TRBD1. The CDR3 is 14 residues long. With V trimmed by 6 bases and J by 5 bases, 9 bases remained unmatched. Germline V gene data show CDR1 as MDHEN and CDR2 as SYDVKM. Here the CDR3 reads CASRQRMTGYGYTF. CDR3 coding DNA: TGTGCCAGCAGACAACGAATGACAGGGTATGGCTACACCTTC.

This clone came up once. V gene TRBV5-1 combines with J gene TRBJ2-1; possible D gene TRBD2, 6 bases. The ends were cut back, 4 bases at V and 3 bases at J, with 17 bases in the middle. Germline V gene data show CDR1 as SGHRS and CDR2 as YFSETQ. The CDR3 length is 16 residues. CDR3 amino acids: CASSPSGTSLYNEQFF. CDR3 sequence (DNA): TGCGCCAGCAGCCCGTCCGGGACTTCCCTCTACAATGAGCAGTTCTTC.

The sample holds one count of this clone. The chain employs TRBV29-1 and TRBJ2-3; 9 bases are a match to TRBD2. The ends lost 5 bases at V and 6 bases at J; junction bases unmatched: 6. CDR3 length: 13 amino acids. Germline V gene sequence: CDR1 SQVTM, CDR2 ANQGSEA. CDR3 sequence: CSVTAGGGDTQYF. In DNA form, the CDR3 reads TGCAGCGTTACAGCGGGAGGAGGGGATACGCAGTATTTT.

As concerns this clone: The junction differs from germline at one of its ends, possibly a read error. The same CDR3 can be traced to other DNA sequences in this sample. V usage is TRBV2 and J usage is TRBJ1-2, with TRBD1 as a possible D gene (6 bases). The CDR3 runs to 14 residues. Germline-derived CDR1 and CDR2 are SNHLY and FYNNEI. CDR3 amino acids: CASREQGSTYGYTF. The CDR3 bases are TGTGCTAGCAGGGAACAGGGTTCGACCTATGGCTACACCTTC. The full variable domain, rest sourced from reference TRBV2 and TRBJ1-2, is EPEVTQTPSHQVTQMGQEVILRCVPISNHLYFYWYRQILGQKVEFLVSFYNNEISEKSEIFDDQFSVERPDGSNFTLKIRSTKLEDSAMYFCASREQGSTYGYTFGSGTRLTVV.

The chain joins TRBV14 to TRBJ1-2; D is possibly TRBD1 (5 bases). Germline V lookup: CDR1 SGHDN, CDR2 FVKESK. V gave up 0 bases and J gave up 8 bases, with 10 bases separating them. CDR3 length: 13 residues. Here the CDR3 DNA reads TGTGCCAGCAGCCAAGAGGCAGGGTTCGGCTACACCTTC. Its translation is CASSQEAGFGYTF.

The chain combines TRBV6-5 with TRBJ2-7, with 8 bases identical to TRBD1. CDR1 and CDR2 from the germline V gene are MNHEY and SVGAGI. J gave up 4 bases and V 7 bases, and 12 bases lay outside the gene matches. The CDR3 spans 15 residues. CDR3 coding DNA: TGTGCCAGCACTCGGGCCGGGACAGGCGGTTACGAGCAGTACTTC. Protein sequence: CASTRAGTGGYEQYF.

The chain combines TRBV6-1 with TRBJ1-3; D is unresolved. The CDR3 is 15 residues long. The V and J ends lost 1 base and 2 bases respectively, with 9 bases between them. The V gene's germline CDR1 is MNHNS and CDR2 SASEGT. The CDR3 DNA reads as TGTGCCAGCAGTGAAGACAGACACCCTGGAAACACCATATATTTT. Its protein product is CASSEDRHPGNTIYF.

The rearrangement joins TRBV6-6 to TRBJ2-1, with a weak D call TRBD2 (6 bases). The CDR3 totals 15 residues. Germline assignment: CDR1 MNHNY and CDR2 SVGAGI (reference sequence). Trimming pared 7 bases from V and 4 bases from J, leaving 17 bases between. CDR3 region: CASNMDYGMYNEQFF. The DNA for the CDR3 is TGTGCCAGCAACATGGACTACGGAATGTACAATGAGCAGTTCTTC.